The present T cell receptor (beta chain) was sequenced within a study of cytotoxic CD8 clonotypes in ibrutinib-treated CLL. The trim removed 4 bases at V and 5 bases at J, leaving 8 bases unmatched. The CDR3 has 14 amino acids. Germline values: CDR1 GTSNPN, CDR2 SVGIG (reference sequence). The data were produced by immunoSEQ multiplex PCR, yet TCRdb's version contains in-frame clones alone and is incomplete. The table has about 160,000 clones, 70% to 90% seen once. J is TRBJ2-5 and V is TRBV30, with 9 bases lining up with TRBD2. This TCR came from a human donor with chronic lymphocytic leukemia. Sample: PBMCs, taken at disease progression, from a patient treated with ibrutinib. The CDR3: CAWTSAGGGETQYF. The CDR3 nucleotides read TGTGCCTGGACTTCAGCGGGGGGTGGGGAGACCCAGTACTTC. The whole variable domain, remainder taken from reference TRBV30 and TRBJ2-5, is SQTIHQWPATLVQPVGSPLSLECTVEGTSNPNLYWYRQAAGRGLQLLFYSVGIGQISSEVPQNLSASRPQDRQFILSSKKLLLSDSGFYLCAWTSAGGGETQYFGPGTRLLVL.